A single sample gave rise to the 24 T cell receptor beta chains below, sequenced in a study of regulatory T cells in long-lasting Graves disease. Described time point: persistent/refractory GD, antithyroid drugs over 5 years with positive TRAb. TCR sequences were obtained from RNA taken from PBMCs. Arm-PCR of CDR3 regions and iRepertoire HTBI primers were the basis on which TCR beta libraries were built. TCRdb reprocessed the multiplex PCR reads via MiXCR and lists one record per CDR3 protein. The profile covers roughly 300,000 distinct CDR3 sequences, with about 19% appearing a single time and around 30% taken by the ten largest. Sequences were derived from peripheral blood mononuclear cells (PBMCs), sampled when the disease was refractory, from a patient treated with antithyroid drugs. The receptors originated from a female donor with Graves disease.

About this clonotype itself: Given a much more abundant clone one base away, this may be a read error. The rearrangement uses TRBV20-1 and TRBJ1-1; the D gene is possibly TRBD1 (6 bases). Germline-derived CDR1 and CDR2 are DFQATT and SNEGSKA (reference sequence). V gave up 6 bases and J gave up 2 bases, with 13 bases separating them. The CDR3 has 13 amino acids. CDR3 sequence reads: CSARTVGNTEAFF. CDR3 DNA sequence: TGCAGTGCCCGGACAGTGGGAAACACTGAAGCTTTCTTT.

This clonotype was found many times. The chain uses TRBV12-5 and TRBJ2-5; no definite D call. CDR1 and CDR2 (germline): LGHNT, FRNRAP. The ends were cut back, 2 bases at V and 2 bases at J, with 9 bases in the middle. The CDR3 is 14 residues long. CDR3 coding DNA: TGTGCTAGTGGTTTGTCTTCCCGGCAAGAGACCCAGTACTTC. This sequence encodes CASGLSSRQETQYF.

The V and J genes are TRBV27 and TRBJ1-1; D is undetermined. V was pared by 2 bases and J by 0 bases, with 13 bases between. The CDR3 length is 16 residues. Germline assignment: CDR1 MNHEY and CDR2 SMNVEV (reference sequence). CDR3 amino acids: CASSLDPREVNTEAFF. The DNA for the CDR3 is TGTGCCAGCAGTTTAGATCCTCGGGAGGTGAACACTGAAGCTTTCTTT.

V gene TRBV12-3 or TRBV12-4 combines with J gene TRBJ1-3; a weak D match, TRBD1 (5 bases). The CDR3 extends over 13 amino acids. The V gene lost 7 bases and the J gene lost 2 bases, with 9 bases spanning the gap. The CDR3 DNA sequence: TGTGCCAGCATCGGGGGAGCTGGAAACACCATATATTTT. Translating gives CASIGGAGNTIYF.

In its sample, this clonotype was seen a few times. The chain is built from TRBV20-1 and TRBJ1-2; no firm D call. CDR1 is DFQATT and CDR2 is SNEGSKA in the germline V gene (reference sequence). The CDR3 covers 12 residues. Here the CDR3 reads CSWPSLEDGYTF. DNA for the CDR3: TGCAGCTGGCCCAGCCTGGAGGATGGCTACACCTTC.

This clonotype has ten or more counts. The rearrangement links TRBV18 to TRBJ2-5; 8 nucleotides line up with TRBD1. V was clipped by 6 bases and J by 5 bases; unmatched bases: 5. The CDR3 has 13 residues. Germline assignment: CDR1 KGHSH and CDR2 LQKENI. The CDR3 bases are TGTGCCAGCTCGCTGGACAGGGCGGAGACCCAGTACTTC. This encodes CASSLDRAETQYF. The full variable domain, its missing parts supplied by reference TRBV18 and TRBJ2-5, is NAGVMQNPRHLVRRRGQEARLRCSPMKGHSHVYWYRQLPEEGLKFMVYLQKENIIDESGMPKERFSAEFPKEGPSILRIQQVVRGDSAAYFCASSLDRAETQYFGPGTRLLVL.

The V call is TRBV5-1, the J call TRBJ2-5, with 11 bases fitting TRBD2. With 2 bases clipped from V and 2 bases from J, the junction kept 5 bases outside the gene matches. CDR1 SGHRS and CDR2 YFSETQ come from the germline V gene. The CDR3 loop spans 16 amino acids. CDR3 region: CASSFGASGGQETQYF. The CDR3 bases are TGCGCCAGCAGCTTTGGGGCTAGCGGGGGGCAAGAGACCCAGTACTTC.

At least ten counts were recorded for this clonotype. The chain links TRBV18 to TRBJ1-2; TRBD1 is a possible D gene (5 bases). Deletions cut 8 bases from V and 8 bases from J, with 18 bases between. The germline gives CDR1 KGHSH, CDR2 LQKENI. This CDR3 has 13 amino acids. CDR3: CASGTEVRGGYTF. CDR3 sequence (DNA): TGTGCCAGCGGGACGGAGGTCCGAGGGGGCTACACCTTC.

This clonotype was found many times. This rearrangement joins TRBV11-2 to TRBJ1-2; 7 nucleotides align to TRBD1. Germline V gives CDR1 SGHAT, CDR2 FQNNGV. This CDR3 is 16 amino acids long. V was pared by 5 bases and J by 4 bases, with 13 bases of the junction left unmatched. In DNA form, the CDR3 reads TGTGCCAGCAGCCCCATTGACAGGGAGAGGGGCTATGGCTACACCTTC. Protein product: CASSPIDRERGYGYTF.

This clonotype was seen only a few times. The chain uses TRBV12-3 or TRBV12-4 and TRBJ2-7, with TRBD2 identical over 7 bases. Losses at the gene ends were 0 bases for V and 4 bases for J; bases not matched to a gene: 3. The CDR3 contains 14 residues. The CDR3 loop is CASSLAGGQYEQYF. The CDR3 DNA reads TGTGCCAGCAGTTTAGCGGGAGGGCAATACGAGCAGTACTTC.

The CDR3 DNA follows: TGTGCCAGCAGTGACCGCGGCCGCACAGATACGCAGTATTTT. It translates to CASSDRGRTDTQYF. V and J are TRBV2 and TRBJ2-3; D not certain. CDR1 and CDR2 (germline): SNHLY, FYNNEI. V was cut by 3 bases and J by 1 base, with 8 bases left in between. This CDR3 has 14 residues.

This clonotype was picked up many times. V gene TRBV6-1 combines with J gene TRBJ1-5; D uncertain. Deletions cut 5 bases from V and 4 bases from J, with 15 bases between. Germline V gene data show CDR1 as MNHNS and CDR2 as SASEGT. The CDR3 runs 15 residues. The CDR3 DNA reads as TGTGCCAGCAGTAATGCCCCGGGCCCAAATCAGCCCCAGCATTTT. It translates to CASSNAPGPNQPQHF.

This clonotype came up many times. The gene calls are TRBV28 and TRBJ1-5; TRBD1 aligns across 8 bases. This CDR3 is built from 19 residues. The V and J ends lost 5 bases and 0 bases, in that order; junction bases with no gene match: 15. Germline CDR1 reads MDHEN; CDR2 reads SYDVKM. Written as DNA, the CDR3 is TGTGCCAGCAGTCTATTTTGGGGACAGGAGATTTATAGCAATCAGCCCCAGCATTTT. Protein: CASSLFWGQEIYSNQPQHF.

The table lists this clonotype with many counts. This chain connects TRBV7-9 to TRBJ2-7, with 9 bases lining up with TRBD1. V dropped 4 bases and J dropped 4; count of bases not matched to a gene: 5. This CDR3 is built from 14 residues. CDR1 is SEHNR, CDR2 FQNEAQ, per germline (reference sequence). The CDR3 spells CASSSTGGVYEQYF. The CDR3 DNA is TGTGCCAGCAGCTCGACAGGGGGTGTTTACGAGCAGTACTTC.

The chain uses TRBV12-3 or TRBV12-4 and TRBJ1-6, with 9 positions matching TRBD1. J lost 7 bases, V lost 8 bases, and 3 bases had no gene match. The CDR3 spans 13 residues. The CDR3, as DNA: TGTGCCAGCTCCGACAGGGGGAATTCACCCCTCCACTTT. As protein: CASSDRGNSPLHF.

The chain joins TRBV6-1 to TRBJ1-2; D is unresolved. The CDR3 contains 13 residues. The V end lost 1 base, the J end lost 7 bases, and 10 bases lay between the germline ends. The germline CDR1 and CDR2 sequences are MNHNS and SASEGT. CDR3 DNA sequence: TGTGCCAGCAGTGAAGGGCCGGTTTCTGGCTACACCTTC. Translation: CASSEGPVSGYTF.

This clonotype was recorded at least ten times. This chain uses TRBV28 with TRBJ2-7, with 7 nucleotides matching TRBD1. J gave up 1 base and V 3 bases, and 12 bases lay outside the gene matches. Germline CDR1 MDHEN, CDR2 SYDVKM. The CDR3 is 17 residues long. The CDR3 loop reads CASSLQLGQFLSYEQYF. The CDR3 coding sequence is TGTGCCAGCAGTTTGCAATTGGGACAGTTCCTTTCCTACGAGCAGTACTTC.

This clonotype has ten or more counts. The chain employs TRBV19 and TRBJ2-7, with 10 nucleotides matching TRBD1. The length of the CDR3 is 15 residues. V shed 3 bases, J shed 7 bases, and the junction held 9 bases outside the gene matches. Germline-derived CDR1 and CDR2 are LNHDA and SQIVND (reference sequence). The CDR3 DNA follows: TGTGCCAGTAGTATCGCCGGGACAGGGGCGCGGGAGCAGTACTTC. As protein: CASSIAGTGAREQYF.

The V call is TRBV3-1, the J call TRBJ1-1; D remains unclear. This CDR3 is built from 13 residues. Germline V gene lookup returns CDR1 LGHDT and CDR2 YNNKEL (reference sequence). V gave up 6 bases and J gave up 5 bases, with 13 bases separating them. Written as DNA, the CDR3 is TGTGCCAGCAGGGCGGGGAGCGGTACTGAAGCTTTCTTT. Protein product: CASRAGSGTEAFF. Looking up the rest from reference TRBV3-1 and TRBJ1-1 gives the full variable domain: DTAVSQTPKYLVTQMGNDKSIKCEQNLGHDTMYWYKQDSKKFLKIMFSYNNKELIINETVPNRFSPKSPDKAHLNLHINSLELGDSAVYFCASRAGSGTEAFFGQGTRLTVV.

In its sample, this clonotype was seen a few times. The V gene is TRBV6-1, the J gene TRBJ2-1; 11 bases agree with TRBD1. V was clipped by 2 bases and J by 10 bases; unmatched bases: 13. From germline, CDR1 is MNHNS and CDR2 SASEGT. This CDR3 has 17 residues. The CDR3: CASSEKDLRTGGGEQFF. In DNA, the CDR3 is TGTGCCAGCAGTGAAAAGGACTTGAGGACAGGGGGCGGCGAGCAGTTCTTC.

This clonotype was recorded at least ten times. The V and J genes are TRBV20-1 and TRBJ2-7; no reliable D call. Germline-derived CDR1 and CDR2 are DFQATT and SNEGSKA (reference sequence). Trimming cost V 3 bases and J 5 bases, with 14 bases left between them. This CDR3 comprises 13 residues. Here the CDR3 DNA reads TGCAGTGCTAGTTGGGTCTCACCGAACGAGCAGTACTTC. Amino acid sequence: CSASWVSPNEQYF.

The gene calls are TRBV14 and TRBJ1-1, with 12 bases lining up with TRBD1. The length of the CDR3 is 16 residues. Trimming at V came to 1 base and at J to 5 bases, leaving 5 bases not matched to a gene. CDR1 is SGHDN, CDR2 FVKESK, per germline. CDR3 residues: CASSQGDRGRRTEAFF. The CDR3 DNA is TGTGCCAGCAGCCAAGGGGACAGGGGGCGTCGAACTGAAGCTTTCTTT.

This clonotype is a singleton in its sample. The chain employs TRBV5-1 and TRBJ2-3; D may match TRBD1 or TRBD2 (5 bases each). This CDR3 has 12 residues. The germline V and J ends were trimmed by 3 bases and 10 bases, with 12 bases remaining between them. Germline V gene data show CDR1 as SGHRS and CDR2 as YFSETQ. The CDR3: CASSSDGAAQYF. The DNA for the CDR3 is TGCGCCAGCAGCTCCGACGGGGCCGCGCAGTATTTT.

In the case of this clonotype: A far larger clone lies a single base away; this is likely a read error. The chain couples TRBV12-3 or TRBV12-4 to TRBJ1-6; TRBD1 aligns across 8 bases. The CDR3 has 17 residues. Trimming at V came to 5 bases and at J to 6 bases, leaving 12 bases not matched to a gene. CDR3: CASSGAGTGPSNSPLHF. In DNA, the CDR3 is TGTGCCAGCAGTGGAGCCGGGACAGGCCCTTCTAATTCACCCCTCCACTTT.